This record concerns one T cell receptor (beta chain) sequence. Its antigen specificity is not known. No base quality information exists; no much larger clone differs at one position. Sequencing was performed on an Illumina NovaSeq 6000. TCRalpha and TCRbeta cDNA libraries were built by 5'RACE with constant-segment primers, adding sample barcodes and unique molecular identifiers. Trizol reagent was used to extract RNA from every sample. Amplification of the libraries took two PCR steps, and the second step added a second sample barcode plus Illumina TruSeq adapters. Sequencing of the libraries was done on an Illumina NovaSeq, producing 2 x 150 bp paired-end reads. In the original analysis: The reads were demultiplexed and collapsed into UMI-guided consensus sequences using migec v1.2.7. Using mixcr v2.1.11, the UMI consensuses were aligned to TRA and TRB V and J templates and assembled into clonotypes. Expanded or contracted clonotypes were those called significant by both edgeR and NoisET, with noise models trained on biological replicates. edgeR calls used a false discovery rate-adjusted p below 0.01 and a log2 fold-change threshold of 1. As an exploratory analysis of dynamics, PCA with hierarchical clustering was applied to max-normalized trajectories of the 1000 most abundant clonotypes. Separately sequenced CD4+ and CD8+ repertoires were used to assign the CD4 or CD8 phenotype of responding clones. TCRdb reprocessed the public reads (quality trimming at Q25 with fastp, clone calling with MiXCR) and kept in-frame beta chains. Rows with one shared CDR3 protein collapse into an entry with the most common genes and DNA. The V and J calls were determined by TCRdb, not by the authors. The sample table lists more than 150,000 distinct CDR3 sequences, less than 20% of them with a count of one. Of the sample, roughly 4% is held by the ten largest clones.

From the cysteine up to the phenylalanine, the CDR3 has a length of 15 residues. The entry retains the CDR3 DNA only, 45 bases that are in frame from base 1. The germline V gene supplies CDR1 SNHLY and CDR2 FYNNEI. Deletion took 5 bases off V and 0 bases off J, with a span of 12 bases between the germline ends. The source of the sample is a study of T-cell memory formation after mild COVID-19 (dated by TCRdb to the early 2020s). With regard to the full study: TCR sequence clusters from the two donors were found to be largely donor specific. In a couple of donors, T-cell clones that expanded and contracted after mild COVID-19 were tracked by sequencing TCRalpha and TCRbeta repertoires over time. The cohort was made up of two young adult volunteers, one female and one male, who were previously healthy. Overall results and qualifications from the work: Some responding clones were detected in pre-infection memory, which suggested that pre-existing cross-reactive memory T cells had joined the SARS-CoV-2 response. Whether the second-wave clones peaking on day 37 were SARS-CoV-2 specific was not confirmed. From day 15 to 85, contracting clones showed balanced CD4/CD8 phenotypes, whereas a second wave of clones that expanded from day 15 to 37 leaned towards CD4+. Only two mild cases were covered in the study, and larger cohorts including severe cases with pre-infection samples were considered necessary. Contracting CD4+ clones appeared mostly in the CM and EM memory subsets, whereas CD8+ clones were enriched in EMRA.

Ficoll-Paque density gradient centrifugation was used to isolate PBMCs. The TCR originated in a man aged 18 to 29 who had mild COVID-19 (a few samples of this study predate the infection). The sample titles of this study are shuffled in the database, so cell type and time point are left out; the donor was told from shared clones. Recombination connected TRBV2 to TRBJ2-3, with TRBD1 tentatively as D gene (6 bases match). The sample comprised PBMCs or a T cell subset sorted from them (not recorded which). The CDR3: CASSPDRHSTDTQYF. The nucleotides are TGTGCCAGCAGTCCAGACAGGCATAGCACAGATACGCAGTATTTT. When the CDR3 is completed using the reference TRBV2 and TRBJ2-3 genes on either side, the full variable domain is EPEVTQTPSHQVTQMGQEVILRCVPISNHLYFYWYRQILGQKVEFLVSFYNNEISEKSEIFDDQFSVERPDGSNFTLKIRSTKLEDSAMYFCASSPDRHSTDTQYFGPGTRLTVL.